These 10 T cell receptor beta chains came from one sample sequenced in a study of human T cells and chemical hapten exposure. One entry per CDR3 protein results from TCRdb running MiXCR on the RACE reads. This table holds 85,000 or so distinct CDR3 sequences, about 10% found once. Time point: patch test 1, 2 weeks after DPC sensitization. Treatment defined: therapeutic diphenylcyclopropenone sensitization with weekly scalp DPC. The sequenced sample was whole blood, obtained in connection with sensitization to the hapten diphenylcyclopropenone (DPC). These receptors all come from a woman aged 45-60 years with alopecia areata. Some clones in this sample may be carry-over from other donors' samples.

In this sample, this clonotype turned up many times. The chain uses TRBV10-1 and TRBJ2-1; 8 bases are shared with TRBD2. Germline values: CDR1 WNHNN, CDR2 SYGVQD (reference sequence). Trimming took 4 bases from V and 10 from J; bases not matched to a gene: 9. The CDR3 contains 14 residues. In DNA, the CDR3 is TGCGCCAGCAGTGGAGGGACTAGTGGGGGAGAGCAGTTCTTC. Amino acid sequence: CASSGGTSGGEQFF.

This clonotype was picked up one time. V usage is TRBV27 and J usage is TRBJ2-3, with 9 bases identical to TRBD1. The CDR3 runs to 14 residues. With V trimmed by 4 bases and J by 4 bases, 3 bases remained unmatched. Germline lookup yields CDR1 MNHEY and CDR2 SMNVEV (reference sequence). CDR3 residues: CASSSGTGPDTQYF. CDR3 DNA: TGTGCCAGCAGTTCCGGGACAGGGCCAGATACGCAGTATTTT.

In this sample, this clonotype turned up many times. The rearrangement uses TRBV20-1 and TRBJ2-3; 9 bases are shared with TRBD2. Germline V gives CDR1 DFQATT, CDR2 SNEGSKA (reference sequence). The CDR3 loop spans 13 amino acids. The J segment lost 1 base and the V segment lost 5 bases, leaving 1 base of the junction unmatched. CDR3 in amino acids: CSARTSGTDTQYF. As DNA, the CDR3 is TGCAGTGCTCGGACTAGCGGCACAGATACGCAGTATTTT.

In this sample, this clonotype turned up a few times. The chain employs TRBV18 and TRBJ2-3, with 9 nucleotides matching TRBD1. The V gene end was trimmed by 6 bases and the J gene end by 0 bases; junction bases not matched to a gene: 4. The V gene's germline CDR1 is KGHSH and CDR2 LQKENI. CDR3 size: 15 residues. The DNA of the CDR3 is TGTGCCAGCTCCCAACAGGGGGCTAGCACAGATACGCAGTATTTT. It is translated as CASSQQGASTDTQYF.

This rearrangement joins TRBV7-2 to TRBJ1-4; 9 bases match TRBD1. The V and J ends lost 5 bases and 6 bases, in that order; junction bases with no gene match: 1. CDR1 is SGHTA, CDR2 FQGNSA, per germline. This CDR3 is built from 13 residues. Written as DNA, the CDR3 is TGTGCCAGCAGCGGGACAGGGTATGAAAAACTGTTTTTT. It translates to CASSGTGYEKLFF.

V usage is TRBV6-1 and J usage is TRBJ1-4; TRBD1 matches at 7 bases. CDR1 MNHNS and CDR2 SASEGT come from the germline V gene. The CDR3 sequence is 18 residues long. J was trimmed by 4 bases and V by 5 bases; bases with no gene match: 16. The chain's CDR3 is CASSTQLGGQPDNEKLFF. The CDR3 nucleotides read TGTGCCAGCAGTACCCAACTCGGGGGACAGCCAGATAATGAAAAACTGTTTTTT.

The chain couples TRBV19 to TRBJ2-3; the match to TRBD2 covers 10 bases. V shed 5 bases and J 1 base; nucleotides not matched to a gene: 6. Per germline, CDR1 LNHDA and CDR2 SQIVND (reference sequence). The CDR3 is made up of 16 amino acids. The CDR3 sequence: CASSPRTSGGTDTQYF. The CDR3 coding sequence is TGTGCCAGTAGTCCGAGGACTAGCGGAGGCACAGATACGCAGTATTTT. Using reference TRBV19 and TRBJ2-3 for the parts outside the CDR3, the full variable domain is DGGITQSPKYLFRKEGQNVTLSCEQNLNHDAMYWYRQDPGQGLRLIYYSQIVNDFQKGDIAEGYSVSREKKESFPLTVTSAQKNPTAFYLCASSPRTSGGTDTQYFGPGTRLTVL.

The J gene is TRBJ2-1, the V gene TRBV7-2; D not resolved. Trimming stripped 6 bases from V and 0 bases from J, with 9 bases between. Germline loops: CDR1 SGHTA, CDR2 FQGNSA. This CDR3 has 14 residues. The CDR3 region has the DNA TGTGCCAGCAGACAACAAACCTCCTACAATGAGCAGTTCTTC. Amino acid sequence: CASRQQTSYNEQFF. The complete variable domain, with remaining parts taken from reference TRBV7-2 and TRBJ2-1, reads GAGVSQSPSNKVTEKGKDVELRCDPISGHTALYWYRQSLGQGLEFLIYFQGNSAPDKSGLPSDRFSAERTGGSVSTLTIQRTQQEDSAVYLCASRQQTSYNEQFFGPGTRLTVL.

This clonotype was recorded a few times. V gene TRBV7-9 combines with J gene TRBJ2-5; 10 nucleotides match TRBD2. After removal of 5 bases from V and 0 bases from J, the junction contained 15 bases not matched to a gene. CDR3 length equals 19 residues. Germline-derived CDR1 and CDR2 are SEHNR and FQNEAQ (reference sequence). The CDR3 sequence is CASSQRSSGGRVYQETQYF. CDR3 coding DNA: TGTGCCAGCAGCCAAAGGTCTAGCGGGGGCCGAGTATACCAAGAGACCCAGTACTTC.

This chain links TRBV7-6 with TRBJ2-7; D gene uncertain. Per germline, CDR1 SGHVS and CDR2 FNYEAQ. V lost 1 base and J lost 6, with 4 bases in between. The CDR3 runs to 11 residues. The CDR3 bases are TGTGCCAGCAGCTTAGATGGCGAGCAGTACTTC. It encodes CASSLDGEQYF.